This T cell receptor (beta chain) was captured in a study of monozygotic twins with inflammatory bowel disease. Study-wide findings and caveats: IBD patients showed reduced TCRbeta diversity (inverse Simpson) versus healthy co-twins.

Details on this clonotype: Its antigen is still unknown.

Germline CDR1 SGHNT, CDR2 YYREEE (reference sequence). The length of the CDR3 is 15 residues. UMIs incorporating a 6-nucleotide sample barcode were appended by means of template switching. Both TCRalpha and TCRbeta cDNA were subjected to two nested PCRs lasting around 15 and 9 cycles. After re-calling the 5' RACE reads, TCRdb lists one entry per CDR3 protein, DNA absent. The sample totals more than 300,000 distinct CDR3 sequences. Material: blood. The TCR comes from a human donor with ulcerative colitis or Crohn's disease, or a healthy co-twin of an affected twin (not recorded which). The chain is built from TRBV5-4 and TRBJ2-3; TCRdb returns TRBD1, unconfirmable since there is no DNA. Here the CDR3 reads CASSLGTGAMDTQYF.